These T cell receptor beta chains were read from a single sample in a study of OX40 agonist ivuxolimab in advanced cancers. Assay: immunoSEQ multiplex PCR; the TCRdb copy retains only in-frame clones and omits some. This sample has 60,000 to 65,000 clones, with about 89% found just once. The input for sequencing was CD4+ or CD8+ T cells sorted from blood, taken in a trial of the OX40 agonist ivuxolimab. Receptors were obtained from an adult with an advanced solid tumor such as melanoma, head and neck, liver or kidney cancer. Each CDR3 is given with its conserved first and last residue. Fields, in order: J gene, clone size, V gene, D gene, CDR3 DNA, CDR3 protein. D genes are given only for firm matches. Not every row has a clone size; where given, it reads once, few, many or a size class.

J gene: TRBJ2-7
clone size: -
V gene: TRBV7-9
D gene: TRBD2
CDR3 DNA: TGTGCCAGCAGCTTAAGCGGGAGCTGGGACGAGCAGTACTTC
CDR3 protein: CASSLSGSWDEQYF

J gene: TRBJ2-1
clone size: -
V gene: TRBV7-3
D gene: TRBD2
CDR3 DNA: TGTGCCAGCAGCTTAAAGGCGGGAGAGGGGTACAATGAGCAGTTCTTC
CDR3 protein: CASSLKAGEGYNEQFF

J gene: TRBJ2-5
clone size: -
V gene: TRBV5-1
D gene: TRBD1
CDR3 DNA: TGCGCCAGCAGCTTATCCCGGACAGGGGACAGGGGGCGAGAGACCCAGTACTTC
CDR3 protein: CASSLSRTGDRGRETQYF

J gene: TRBJ2-1
clone size: -
V gene: TRBV25-1
D gene: -
CDR3 DNA: TGTGCCAGCAGGCCCCCGGGGGAGAGACACAATGAGCAGTTCTTC
CDR3 protein: CASRPPGERHNEQFF

J gene: TRBJ1-1
clone size: -
V gene: TRBV11-2
D gene: -
CDR3 DNA: TGTGCCAGCAGCCCGGGGGTGGGGACTGAAGCTTTCTTT
CDR3 protein: CASSPGVGTEAFF

J gene: TRBJ1-4
clone size: -
V gene: TRBV28
D gene: TRBD1
CDR3 DNA: TGTGCCAGCAGTATGACAGGGGGTAATGAAAAACTGTTTTTT
CDR3 protein: CASSMTGGNEKLFF

J gene: TRBJ2-1
clone size: -
V gene: TRBV10-2
D gene: TRBD2
CDR3 DNA: TGCGCCAGCAGTGAGGGACCCTTGGGCGGGAGTGGTAGTGAGCAGTTCTTC
CDR3 protein: CASSEGPLGGSGSEQFF

J gene: TRBJ2-5
clone size: -
V gene: TRBV5-1
D gene: -
CDR3 DNA: TGCGCCAGCGCACGTAGCGGAGTGATTCAAGAGACCCAGTACTTC
CDR3 protein: CASARSGVIQETQYF

J gene: TRBJ2-3
clone size: -
V gene: TRBV11-2
D gene: TRBD1
CDR3 DNA: TGTGCCAGCAGCCGGACAGGGGTTAGCACAGATACGCAGTATTTT
CDR3 protein: CASSRTGVSTDTQYF

J gene: TRBJ1-2
clone size: few
V gene: TRBV19
D gene: -
CDR3 DNA: TGTGCCAGTAGTATATCAGTCTATGGCTACACCTTC
CDR3 protein: CASSISVYGYTF

J gene: TRBJ2-1
clone size: -
V gene: TRBV7-9
D gene: -
CDR3 DNA: TGTGCCAGCAGCTTAAGAGGTCGGAGGGTGGAGCAGTTCTTC
CDR3 protein: CASSLRGRRVEQFF

J gene: TRBJ1-5
clone size: once
V gene: TRBV6-5
D gene: -
CDR3 DNA: TGTGCCAGCAGTCCCGCGGTCAATCAGCCCCAGCATTTT
CDR3 protein: CASSPAVNQPQHF

J gene: TRBJ2-4
clone size: -
V gene: TRBV28
D gene: -
CDR3 DNA: TGTGCCTCATGTACTCTGGGCAAAAACATTCAGTACTTC
CDR3 protein: CASCTLGKNIQYF

J gene: TRBJ2-3
clone size: -
V gene: TRBV5-1
D gene: TRBD1
CDR3 DNA: TGCGCCAGCAGCCCTCGAGGGACAGGGACAGATACGCAGTATTTT
CDR3 protein: CASSPRGTGTDTQYF

J gene: TRBJ2-2
clone size: -
V gene: TRBV25-1
D gene: TRBD2
CDR3 DNA: TGTGCCAGCAGTCGAATGACGGGAGGTGCCACCGGGGAGCTGTTTTTT
CDR3 protein: CASSRMTGGATGELFF

J gene: TRBJ1-4
clone size: -
V gene: TRBV5-4
D gene: -
CDR3 DNA: TGTGCCAGCAGCCTGGATGGGGGGGCTCAGGGAGGTGAAAAACTGTTTTTT
CDR3 protein: CASSLDGGAQGGEKLFF

J gene: TRBJ2-1
clone size: -
V gene: TRBV20-1
D gene: TRBD1
CDR3 DNA: TGCAGTGCATGGACAGGACGAGTCCAGTTCTTC
CDR3 protein: CSAWTGRVQFF

J gene: TRBJ2-3
clone size: -
V gene: TRBV5-1
D gene: TRBD2
CDR3 DNA: TGCGCCAGCAGCCCCCGGGGGACTAGCGGTACAGATACGCAGTATTTT
CDR3 protein: CASSPRGTSGTDTQYF

J gene: TRBJ2-5
clone size: -
V gene: TRBV7-9
D gene: TRBD1
CDR3 DNA: TGTGCCAGCAGCTTAGCCTTGAGGACAGGGTGGCAAGAGACCCAGTACTTC
CDR3 protein: CASSLALRTGWQETQYF

J gene: TRBJ2-7
clone size: -
V gene: TRBV29-1
D gene: TRBD1
CDR3 DNA: TGCAGCGCATACAGGGGCGGCGAGCAGTACTTC
CDR3 protein: CSAYRGGEQYF

J gene: TRBJ2-7
clone size: -
V gene: TRBV14
D gene: TRBD2
CDR3 DNA: TGTGCCAGCAGCCAAGATTCGCGGGAGTTGGGTGAGCAGTACTTC
CDR3 protein: CASSQDSRELGEQYF

J gene: TRBJ2-7
clone size: once
V gene: TRBV6-6
D gene: -
CDR3 DNA: TGTGCCAGCAGCCCGGGACGGGGGCGATCCGAGCAGTACTTC
CDR3 protein: CASSPGRGRSEQYF

J gene: TRBJ1-1
clone size: once
V gene: TRBV19
D gene: -
CDR3 DNA: TGTGCCACTAAGATAGCAGGGCGGGCCGAAGCTTTCTTT
CDR3 protein: CATKIAGRAEAFF

J gene: TRBJ1-1
clone size: few
V gene: TRBV5-1
D gene: -
CDR3 DNA: TGCGCCAGCAGCCAAAATACAGGGAACACTGAAGCTTTCTTT
CDR3 protein: CASSQNTGNTEAFF

J gene: TRBJ2-2
clone size: -
V gene: TRBV6-5
D gene: -
CDR3 DNA: TGTGCCAGCAGTTACAGGGGAGGGGGCGGGGAGCTGTTTTTT
CDR3 protein: CASSYRGGGGELFF

J gene: TRBJ1-5
clone size: once
V gene: TRBV5-8
D gene: -
CDR3 DNA: TGTGCCAGCAGCGCTGGGAGGAATCAGCCCCAGCATTTT
CDR3 protein: CASSAGRNQPQHF

J gene: TRBJ1-1
clone size: -
V gene: TRBV18
D gene: -
CDR3 DNA: TGTGCCAGCTCACCAACAGGGTCCTGGTTAGAGGCCACTGAAGCTTTCTTT
CDR3 protein: CASSPTGSWLEATEAFF

J gene: TRBJ2-1
clone size: -
V gene: TRBV29-1
D gene: TRBD2
CDR3 DNA: TGCAGCGTTGGACTAGCGGGAGGGAGTGAGCAGTTCTTC
CDR3 protein: CSVGLAGGSEQFF

J gene: TRBJ2-4
clone size: -
V gene: TRBV28
D gene: TRBD1
CDR3 DNA: TGTGCCAGCAGTGGTCGACAGGGCATGGGGGATTGGGTTCAGTACTTC
CDR3 protein: CASSGRQGMGDWVQYF

J gene: TRBJ2-7
clone size: -
V gene: TRBV27
D gene: -
CDR3 DNA: TGTGCCAGCAGTTTATTGGCGGCCCACTACGAGCAGTACTTC
CDR3 protein: CASSLLAAHYEQYF

J gene: TRBJ1-3
clone size: -
V gene: TRBV28
D gene: TRBD1
CDR3 DNA: TGTGCCAGCACCCGGGGACAGAGAATAAACACCATATATTTT
CDR3 protein: CASTRGQRINTIYF

J gene: TRBJ1-4
clone size: -
V gene: TRBV6-5
D gene: -
CDR3 DNA: TGTGCCAGCAGTTACTCCGCGGGGAGTGGGGAAAAACTGTTTTTT
CDR3 protein: CASSYSAGSGEKLFF

J gene: TRBJ2-7
clone size: -
V gene: TRBV27
D gene: -
CDR3 DNA: TGTGCCAGCAGTCGTGCCGGGACTCACTCCTACGAGCAGTACTTC
CDR3 protein: CASSRAGTHSYEQYF

J gene: TRBJ2-4
clone size: -
V gene: TRBV7-8
D gene: TRBD1
CDR3 DNA: TGTGCCAGCAGCACCCGACAGGGAACCATTCAGTACTTC
CDR3 protein: CASSTRQGTIQYF

J gene: TRBJ1-3
clone size: -
V gene: TRBV30
D gene: TRBD1
CDR3 DNA: TGTGCCTGGAGGCAGACAGGGGCAGGAAACACCATATATTTT
CDR3 protein: CAWRQTGAGNTIYF

J gene: TRBJ2-3
clone size: -
V gene: TRBV28
D gene: TRBD2
CDR3 DNA: TGTGCCAGCAGTTTATGGGCTAGCGGGCTCCGGGGTACGCAGTATTTT
CDR3 protein: CASSLWASGLRGTQYF

J gene: TRBJ2-7
clone size: -
V gene: TRBV28
D gene: TRBD1
CDR3 DNA: TGTGCCAGCAGGGAGGACAGGGTTGGGTACGAGCAGTACTTC
CDR3 protein: CASREDRVGYEQYF

J gene: TRBJ2-1
clone size: -
V gene: TRBV5-1
D gene: -
CDR3 DNA: TGCGCCAGCAGCCAGGAACCGGGACGAAACAATGAGCAGTTCTTC
CDR3 protein: CASSQEPGRNNEQFF

J gene: TRBJ2-2
clone size: -
V gene: TRBV9
D gene: TRBD2
CDR3 DNA: TGTGCCAGCAGCGATAGCGGGGCCCACACCGGGGAGCTGTTTTTT
CDR3 protein: CASSDSGAHTGELFF

J gene: TRBJ2-5
clone size: -
V gene: TRBV5-1
D gene: -
CDR3 DNA: TGCGCCAGCAGCTTGGGCAGCCAAGAGACCCAGTACTTC
CDR3 protein: CASSLGSQETQYF

J gene: TRBJ2-2
clone size: -
V gene: TRBV4-1
D gene: -
CDR3 DNA: TGCGCCAGCAGCCAAGAAGCGTGGGCCGGGGAGCTGTTTTTT
CDR3 protein: CASSQEAWAGELFF